This T cell receptor beta chain was obtained from a study of T cell responses to AZD1222 COVID-19 vaccine. Germline V gene lookup returns CDR1 SGHTA and CDR2 FQGNSA. Trimming removed 8 bases from V and 1 base from J, with 14 bases in between. The CDR3 runs to 14 residues. Libraries were prepared by immunoSEQ multiplex PCR; TCRdb keeps only in-frame clonotypes and omits some of them. The sample includes 120,000 or so clones, roughly 82% of them seen just once. Investigators merged groups given second doses at roughly 4 or roughly 12 weeks. Concerning this clone itself: Antigen: not known.

Study-wide findings and caveats: Possibly, clonal diversity was underestimated; donors were largely white British and included more females.

The sequence came from an adult who received the AZD1222 COVID-19 vaccine. The sequenced sample was peripheral blood, obtained 28 days after the second AZD1222 dose. The chain combines TRBV7-2 with TRBJ1-2; D gene uncertain. The DNA for the CDR3 is TGTGCCAGCCCCGCGGGAGAGAATAACTATGGCTACACCTTC. As protein: CASPAGENNYGYTF.